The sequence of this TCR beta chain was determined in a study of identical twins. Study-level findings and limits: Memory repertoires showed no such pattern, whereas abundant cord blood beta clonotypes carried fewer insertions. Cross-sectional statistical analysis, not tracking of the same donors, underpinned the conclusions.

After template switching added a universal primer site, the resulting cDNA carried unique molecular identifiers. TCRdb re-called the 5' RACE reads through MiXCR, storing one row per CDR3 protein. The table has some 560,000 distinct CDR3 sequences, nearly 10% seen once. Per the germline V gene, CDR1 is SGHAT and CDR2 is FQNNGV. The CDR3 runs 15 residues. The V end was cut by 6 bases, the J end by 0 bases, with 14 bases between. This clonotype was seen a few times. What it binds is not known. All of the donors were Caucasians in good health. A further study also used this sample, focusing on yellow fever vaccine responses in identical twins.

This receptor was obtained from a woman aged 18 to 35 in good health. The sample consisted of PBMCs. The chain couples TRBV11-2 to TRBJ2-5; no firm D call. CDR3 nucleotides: TGTGCCAGCAGACCATTGACCGAGTACCAAGAGACCCAGTACTTC. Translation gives CASRPLTEYQETQYF.